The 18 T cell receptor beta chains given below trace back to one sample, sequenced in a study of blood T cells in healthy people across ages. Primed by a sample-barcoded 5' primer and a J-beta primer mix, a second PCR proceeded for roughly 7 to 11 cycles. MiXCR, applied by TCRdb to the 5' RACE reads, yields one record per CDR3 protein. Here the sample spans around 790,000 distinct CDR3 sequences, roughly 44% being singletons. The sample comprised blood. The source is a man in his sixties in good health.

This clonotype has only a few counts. CDR3: CASTSRGQGLYEQYF. The CDR3 bases are TGTGCCAGTACGAGCCGGGGGCAGGGCCTCTACGAGCAGTACTTC. The rearrangement links TRBV19 to TRBJ2-7; D may correspond to TRBD1 or TRBD2 (6 bases each). Trimming removed 7 bases at V and 3 bases at J, with 19 bases between. Germline CDR1 and CDR2: LNHDA and SQIVND (reference sequence). The CDR3 contains 15 residues.

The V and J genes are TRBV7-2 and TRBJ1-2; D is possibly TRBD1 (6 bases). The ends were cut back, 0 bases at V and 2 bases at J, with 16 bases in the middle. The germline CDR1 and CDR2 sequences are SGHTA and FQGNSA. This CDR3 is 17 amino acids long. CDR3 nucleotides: TGTGCCAGCAGCTTAGCGGTGAACAGGGTTCCAAACTATGGCTACACCTTC. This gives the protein CASSLAVNRVPNYGYTF.

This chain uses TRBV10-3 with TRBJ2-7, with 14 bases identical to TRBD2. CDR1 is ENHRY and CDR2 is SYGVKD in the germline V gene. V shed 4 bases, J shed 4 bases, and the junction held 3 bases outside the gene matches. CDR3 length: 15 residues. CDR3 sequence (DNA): TGTGCCATCAGTGGGACTAGCGGGGGGCCTTACGAGCAGTACTTC. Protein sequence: CAISGTSGGPYEQYF.

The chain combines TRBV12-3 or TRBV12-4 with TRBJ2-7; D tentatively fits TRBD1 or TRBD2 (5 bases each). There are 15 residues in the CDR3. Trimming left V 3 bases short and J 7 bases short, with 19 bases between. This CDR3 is CASSFRGASYNEQYF. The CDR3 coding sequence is TGTGCCAGCAGTTTCAGAGGGGCATCCTACAATGAGCAGTACTTC.

CDR3 in amino acids: CASSLRGWGGRADEQFF. The CDR3 nucleotides read TGTGCCAGCAGCTTAAGAGGCTGGGGTGGCCGGGCTGATGAGCAGTTCTTC. The chain uses TRBV7-6 and TRBJ2-1; no clear D. The CDR3 totals 17 residues. V was pared by 2 bases and J by 8 bases, with 22 bases between. CDR1 SGHVS and CDR2 FNYEAQ come from the germline V gene.

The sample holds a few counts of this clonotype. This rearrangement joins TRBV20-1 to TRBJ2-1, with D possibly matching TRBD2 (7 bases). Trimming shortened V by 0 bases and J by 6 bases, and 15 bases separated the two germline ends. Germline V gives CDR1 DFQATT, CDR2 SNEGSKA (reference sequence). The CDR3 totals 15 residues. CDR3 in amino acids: CSAREEGRGPNEQFF. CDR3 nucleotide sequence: TGCAGTGCTAGAGAGGAGGGGCGGGGGCCCAATGAGCAGTTCTTC.

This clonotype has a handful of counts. The CDR3 DNA reads as TGCGCCAGCAGCTTTGGCAACCGGGACAGGGAGGGATACCCTATCACAGATACGCAGTATTTT. Amino acids: CASSFGNRDREGYPITDTQYF. V usage is TRBV5-1 and J usage is TRBJ2-3; 9 bases agree with TRBD1. This CDR3 comprises 21 residues. Trimming removed 2 bases from V and 2 bases from J; junction bases left unmatched: 21. Germline lookup yields CDR1 SGHRS and CDR2 YFSETQ.

The CDR3 bases are TGCAGTGCCTTCCCTGGGACGCTAAACACTGAAGCTTTCTTT. Translating it yields CSAFPGTLNTEAFF. This chain joins TRBV20-1 and TRBJ1-1; D perhaps matches TRBD1 (5 bases). The CDR3 extends over 14 amino acids. Germline V gene data show CDR1 as DFQATT and CDR2 as SNEGSKA (reference sequence). Trimming took off 6 bases at V and 2 bases at J, with 16 bases between the two ends.

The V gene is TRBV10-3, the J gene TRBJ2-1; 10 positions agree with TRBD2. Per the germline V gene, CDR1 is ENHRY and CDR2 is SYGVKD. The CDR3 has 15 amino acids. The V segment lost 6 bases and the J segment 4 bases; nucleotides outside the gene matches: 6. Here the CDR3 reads CAISGTSDTYNEQFF. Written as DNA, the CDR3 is TGTGCCATCAGCGGGACTAGCGACACGTACAATGAGCAGTTCTTC.

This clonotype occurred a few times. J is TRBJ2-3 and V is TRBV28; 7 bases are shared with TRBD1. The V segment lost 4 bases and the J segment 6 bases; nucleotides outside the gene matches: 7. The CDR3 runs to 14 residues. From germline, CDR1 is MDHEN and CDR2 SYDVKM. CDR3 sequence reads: CASSSRGGSDTQYF. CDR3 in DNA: TGTGCCAGCAGTTCACGAGGGGGCTCGGATACGCAGTATTTT. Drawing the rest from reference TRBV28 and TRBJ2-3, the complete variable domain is DVKVTQSSRYLVKRTGEKVFLECVQDMDHENMFWYRQDPGLGLRLIYFSYDVKMKEKGDIPEGYSVSREKKERFSLILESASTNQTSMYLCASSSRGGSDTQYFGPGTRLTVL.

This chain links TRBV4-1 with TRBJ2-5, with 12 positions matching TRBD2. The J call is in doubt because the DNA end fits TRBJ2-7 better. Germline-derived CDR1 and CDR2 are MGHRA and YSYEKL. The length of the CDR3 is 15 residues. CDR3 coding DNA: TGCGCCAGCAGCCCCCGGACTAGCGGGAACGTCGAGCAGTACTTC. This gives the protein CASSPRTSGNVEQYF.

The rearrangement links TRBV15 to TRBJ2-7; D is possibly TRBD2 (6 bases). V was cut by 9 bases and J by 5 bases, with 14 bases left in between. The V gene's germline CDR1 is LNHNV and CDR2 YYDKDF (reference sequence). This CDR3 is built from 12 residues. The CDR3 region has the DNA TGTGCCACACGGGGGTTGCGCGACGAGCAGTACTTC. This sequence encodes CATRGLRDEQYF.

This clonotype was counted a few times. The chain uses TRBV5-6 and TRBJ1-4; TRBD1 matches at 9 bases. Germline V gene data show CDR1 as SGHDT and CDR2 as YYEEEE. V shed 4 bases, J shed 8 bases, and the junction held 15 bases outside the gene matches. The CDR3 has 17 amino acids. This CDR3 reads CASSPRQGGIINEKLFF. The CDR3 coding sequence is TGTGCCAGCAGCCCGCGACAGGGGGGAATCATTAACGAAAAACTGTTTTTT.

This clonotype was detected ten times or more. The CDR3 loop reads CASSLDRVETQYF. DNA for the CDR3: TGTGCCAGCAGCTTAGACAGGGTGGAGACCCAGTACTTC. The rearrangement uses TRBV7-2 and TRBJ2-5; a possible D gene is TRBD1 (6 bases). Trimming removed 1 base at V and 5 bases at J, with 8 bases between. The germline V gene has CDR1 SGHTA and CDR2 FQGNSA. The CDR3 spans 13 residues.

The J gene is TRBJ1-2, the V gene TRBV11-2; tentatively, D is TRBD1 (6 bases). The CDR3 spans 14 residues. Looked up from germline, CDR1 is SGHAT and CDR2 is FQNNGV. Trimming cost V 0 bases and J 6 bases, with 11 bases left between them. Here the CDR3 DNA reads TGTGCCAGCAGCTTAGATGGGGGGGCAGATGGCTACACCTTC. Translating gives CASSLDGGADGYTF.

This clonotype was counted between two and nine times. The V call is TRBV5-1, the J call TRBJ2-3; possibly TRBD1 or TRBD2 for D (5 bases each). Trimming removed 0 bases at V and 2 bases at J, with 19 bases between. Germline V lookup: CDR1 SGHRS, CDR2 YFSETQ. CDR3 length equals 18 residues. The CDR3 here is CASSLAVWGNPSTDTQYF. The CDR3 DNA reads TGCGCCAGCAGCTTGGCCGTTTGGGGGAACCCTTCCACAGATACGCAGTATTTT.

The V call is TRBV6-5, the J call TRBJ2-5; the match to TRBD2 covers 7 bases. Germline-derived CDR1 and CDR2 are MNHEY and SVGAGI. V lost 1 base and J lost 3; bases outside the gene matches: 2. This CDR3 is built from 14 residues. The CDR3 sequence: CASSYWGGEETQYF. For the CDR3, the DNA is TGTGCCAGCAGTTACTGGGGGGGGGAAGAGACCCAGTACTTC.

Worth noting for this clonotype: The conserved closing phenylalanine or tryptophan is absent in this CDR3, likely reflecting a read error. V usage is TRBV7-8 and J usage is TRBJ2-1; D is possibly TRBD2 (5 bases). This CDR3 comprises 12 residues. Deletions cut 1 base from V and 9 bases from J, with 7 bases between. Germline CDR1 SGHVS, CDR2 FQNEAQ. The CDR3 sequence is CASSLVGGEQFL. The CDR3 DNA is TGTGCCAGCAGCTTAGTTGGAGGTGAGCAGTTCTTG.